The entry that follows covers one TCR beta chain sequence. The sample belongs to a study of response to subunit inactivated influenza vaccine. The CDR3 runs to 13 residues. Trimming pared 4 bases from V and 3 bases from J, leaving 10 bases between. Germline CDR1 is MNHEY and CDR2 is SVGEGT. Each CDR3 protein gets one entry after TCRdb re-called the RT-PCR reads with MiXCR. In the table there are about 520,000 distinct CDR3 sequences, 6% to 9% of which are singletons. The source of this sequence is a man between 45 and 75 years old who received an inactivated influenza vaccine. The sample here was PBMCs from blood, taken less than 30 months after vaccination. This sequence joins TRBV6-2 or TRBV6-3 and TRBJ2-7, with D hard to call. CDR3 protein: CASSSGRFYEQYF. CDR3 DNA sequence: TGTGCCAGCAGTTCGGGCCGTTTCTACGAGCAGTACTTC.